Listed below are T cell receptor beta chains from one sample, sequenced in a study of blood T cell repertoires in COVID-19. Libraries were prepared by immunoSEQ multiplex PCR; TCRdb keeps only in-frame clonotypes and omits some of them. The data hold more than 200,000 clones, with about 91% observed a single time. Sequenced material: peripheral blood. These receptors were collected from a man aged 80 or over with acute or convalescent COVID-19. The CDR3 runs from the conserved cysteine through the conserved F or W. A D gene is named only where the DNA matches it firmly. Clone sizes are given selectively: once, few, many, or a class where the clone is expanded.

CDR3nt	CDR3aa	abundance	v_gene	j_gene	d_gene
TGTGCCAGCAGTTACTCGAGTTTTTCCGCCCGGGAAAAACTGTTTTTT	CASSYSSFSAREKLFF	-	TRBV6-5	TRBJ1-4	-
TGTGCCAGTAGTCGGAGAGGAGGGCGGGGCTACACCTTC	CASSRRGGRGYTF	-	TRBV19	TRBJ1-2	-
TGTGCCAGCAGCCGACAGGGACCGTACTCTGGAAACACCATATATTTT	CASSRQGPYSGNTIYF	-	TRBV2	TRBJ1-3	TRBD1
TGTGCCAGCAGACATTGGGAACAGGGGACCCAGTACTTC	CASRHWEQGTQYF	few	TRBV5-6	TRBJ2-5	-
TGTGCCAGCAGCTTGAGGGGTCCCCAGGAGACCCAGTACTTC	CASSLRGPQETQYF	-	TRBV5-6	TRBJ2-5	-
TGCGCCAGCAGCTCGGGACAGGGCTACACTGAAGCTTTCTTT	CASSSGQGYTEAFF	-	TRBV5-1	TRBJ1-1	TRBD1
TGTGCCAGCAGTCGACCCTCGACTAGCGGGCAAGAGACCCAGTACTTC	CASSRPSTSGQETQYF	-	TRBV6-6	TRBJ2-5	TRBD2
TGCAGCTTTTTGAGGGAAGGGCTTGGAAAACTGTTTTTT	CSFLREGLGKLFF	-	TRBV29-1	TRBJ1-4	-
TGTGCCAGCACCTCAATTGGACTAGCGGGAGAAAAAGGGACCTACGAGCAGTACTTC	CASTSIGLAGEKGTYEQYF	-	TRBV28	TRBJ2-7	TRBD2
TGCGCCAGCAGATCCGGGACTGCGAGGACCGGGGAGCTGTTTTTT	CASRSGTARTGELFF	once	TRBV5-1	TRBJ2-2	-
TGTGCCAGCAGTACAGGGGGTTTAGGCTACACCTTC	CASSTGGLGYTF	-	TRBV27	TRBJ1-2	TRBD1
TGTGCCAGCAGCGAAGCCAGGGCCGCGGGAGTCCTTATGTACGAGCAGTACTTC	CASSEARAAGVLMYEQYF	-	TRBV7-8	TRBJ2-7	TRBD2
TGTGCCAGCAGCTACGGGACTAGCGGCACAGATACGCAGTATTTT	CASSYGTSGTDTQYF	-	TRBV3-1/TRBV3-2	TRBJ2-3	TRBD2
TGTGCCAGCAGTTACACAGGGTCCCACTCTGGAAACACCATATATTTT	CASSYTGSHSGNTIYF	-	TRBV6-5	TRBJ1-3	-
TGTGCCAGCAGCCCCCGCTTAGGACAGGGCGCAACCTACGAGCAGTACTTC	CASSPRLGQGATYEQYF	once	TRBV7-9	TRBJ2-7	TRBD1
TGTGCCAGCAGTTTCGGGAGCGGGGTGAACACCGGGGAGCTGTTTTTT	CASSFGSGVNTGELFF	once	TRBV27	TRBJ2-2	TRBD2
TGTGCCAGCAGCTTGGCGCGGGGGGGCCTTGAGACCCAGTACTTC	CASSLARGGLETQYF	few	TRBV5-4	TRBJ2-5	TRBD2
TGTGCCAGCAGTTCTCCGGGATTACAGCCGACCTACGAGCAGTACTTC	CASSSPGLQPTYEQYF	-	TRBV6-7	TRBJ2-7	-
TGCGCCAGCAGCCTCGCTCCGGGAGAAAAAAACTATGGCTACACCTTC	CASSLAPGEKNYGYTF	-	TRBV4-1	TRBJ1-2	-
TGCGCCAGCAGCCAAGCCGGGGAGGGGATCCTCGCCCAGCCCCAGCATTTT	CASSQAGEGILAQPQHF	-	TRBV4-1	TRBJ1-5	-
TGTGCCAGCCGACAAGTGGGGAACACCGGGGAGCTGTTTTTT	CASRQVGNTGELFF	-	TRBV27	TRBJ2-2	-
TGTGCCAGCAGTACCCAGCGGGAGGGACAAGAGACCCAGTACTTC	CASSTQREGQETQYF	-	TRBV6-2/TRBV6-3	TRBJ2-5	TRBD2
TGTGCCAGCAGCGCACCCCGGGACTATCAAGAGACCCAGTACTTC	CASSAPRDYQETQYF	once	TRBV5-4	TRBJ2-5	TRBD2
TGTGCCAGCAGCTCGTCTCCGGGACAGAATAAAAAACTGTTTTTT	CASSSSPGQNKKLFF	-	TRBV11-1	TRBJ1-4	TRBD1
TGTGCCAGCAGCTCGACAGGGTTTGTGGATGGCTACACCTTC	CASSSTGFVDGYTF	-	TRBV7-8	TRBJ1-2	TRBD1
TGTGCCAGCAGCTTAATGTTGACTAACAATGAGCAGTTCTTC	CASSLMLTNNEQFF	-	TRBV11-2	TRBJ2-1	-
TGTGCCAGCAGCCAAACCCCCGGGACAGGGAACTATGGCTACACCTTC	CASSQTPGTGNYGYTF	few	TRBV14	TRBJ1-2	TRBD1
TGTGCCAGCAGCCAAGATCGAACAGCTAACTATGGCTACACCTTC	CASSQDRTANYGYTF	-	TRBV14	TRBJ1-2	-
TGCAGCGTCGCGACTTCGAGCTCCTACAATGAGCAGTTCTTC	CSVATSSSYNEQFF	-	TRBV29-1	TRBJ2-1	-
TGTGCCAGCAGCTCACCCGGCGGGAATCGGGGCAATCAGCCCCAGCATTTT	CASSSPGGNRGNQPQHF	-	TRBV7-8	TRBJ1-5	-
TGCAGCGCACAGGGGCTGGTAGATACGCAGTATTTT	CSAQGLVDTQYF	-	TRBV29-1	TRBJ2-3	TRBD1
TGCAGCGCCAAGAGGGGGTTGGACTATGGCTACACCTTC	CSAKRGLDYGYTF	-	TRBV29-1	TRBJ1-2	-
TGTGCCAGCAGTCTAGGGGGTCGGCATGGTCAGCCCCAGCATTTT	CASSLGGRHGQPQHF	-	TRBV27	TRBJ1-5	-
TGTGCCAGCAGTTTATTCCAGAACACTGAAGCTTTCTTT	CASSLFQNTEAFF	once	TRBV27	TRBJ1-1	-
TGTGCCAGCAGTGGGACAGGGAACACCGGGGAGCTGTTTTTT	CASSGTGNTGELFF	-	TRBV2	TRBJ2-2	TRBD1
TGTGCCAGCAGTGTTTTGACAGGGGGCGGATTTTCTAATGAAAAACTGTTTTTT	CASSVLTGGGFSNEKLFF	once	TRBV27	TRBJ1-4	TRBD1
TGCGCCAGCAGCGATCAGGGGGCTAACTACAATGAGCAGTTCTTC	CASSDQGANYNEQFF	-	TRBV5-1	TRBJ2-1	TRBD1
TGCGCCAGCAGCCAAGAAGAATGGAGACTAGCGGTCTACAATGAGCAGTTCTTC	CASSQEEWRLAVYNEQFF	-	TRBV4-1	TRBJ2-1	TRBD2
TGTGCCAGCAGCTTAGGTGAGGTTGCTGGTGAAAAACTGTTTTTT	CASSLGEVAGEKLFF	-	TRBV7-2	TRBJ1-4	-
TGCGCCAGCAGCCAAGATGGGGGGTTGGGCAATCAGCCCCAGCATTTT	CASSQDGGLGNQPQHF	many	TRBV4-1	TRBJ1-5	-
TGTGCCAGCAGTGACCCCCACTCTAGAAACCCTTACCACAATGAGCAGTTCTTC	CASSDPHSRNPYHNEQFF	-	TRBV25-1	TRBJ2-1	-
TGTGCCAGTAGTGCCGGGACAGGGGGTGGCTACGAGCAGTACTTC	CASSAGTGGGYEQYF	-	TRBV19	TRBJ2-7	TRBD1
TGTGCCAGTATGTTCGGGGAGGCGCATGAAAAACTGTTTTTT	CASMFGEAHEKLFF	few	TRBV5-5	TRBJ1-4	-
TGTGCCAGCAGCACAAACAGGGGGCGCAGGGCCTACGAGCAGTACTTC	CASSTNRGRRAYEQYF	-	TRBV21-1	TRBJ2-7	-
TGTGCCAGTAGTATGTACGGCGGGACCTACGAGCAGTACTTC	CASSMYGGTYEQYF	once	TRBV19	TRBJ2-7	-
TGTGCCAGCAGGGGGACAGGGGGCAGCTACGAGCAGTACTTC	CASRGTGGSYEQYF	-	TRBV2	TRBJ2-7	TRBD1
TGTGCCAGCAGCTTGCCAGGGGGGCAACACTATGAGCAGTTCTTC	CASSLPGGQHYEQFF	-	TRBV5-8	TRBJ2-1	-
TGCGCCAGCAGCCAGGGGGGACAGGGGTATAATTCACCCCTCCACTTT	CASSQGGQGYNSPLHF	-	TRBV4-3	TRBJ1-6	TRBD1
TGCAGCGTTGTATTCAGAGGGACAGCGTCCTACGAGCAGTACTTC	CSVVFRGTASYEQYF	once	TRBV29-1	TRBJ2-7	TRBD1
TGTGCCAGCAGCCAGGGAATTAGCGGAAGCTCCTACAATGAGCAGTTCTTC	CASSQGISGSSYNEQFF	-	TRBV3-1/TRBV3-2	TRBJ2-1	-
TGCGCCAGCAGCTTCTCACAGATAATGAACACTGAAGCTTTCTTT	CASSFSQIMNTEAFF	-	TRBV5-1	TRBJ1-1	-
TGTGCCAGCAGTGCCCTGACAGGGAGGAATGGCTACACCTTC	CASSALTGRNGYTF	-	TRBV2	TRBJ1-2	TRBD1
TGTGCCAGCAGCGTAACCCGGGTTTTCAATGAGCAGTTCTTC	CASSVTRVFNEQFF	-	TRBV7-9	TRBJ2-1	-
TGTGCCAGCAGTTTACGCCGGGGCAGGGGTAACCAAGAGACCCAGTACTTC	CASSLRRGRGNQETQYF	-	TRBV28	TRBJ2-5	-
TGTGCCAGCAGCTTAACTAAACTACAGGGCGATGAGCAGTTCTTC	CASSLTKLQGDEQFF	-	TRBV7-2	TRBJ2-1	-